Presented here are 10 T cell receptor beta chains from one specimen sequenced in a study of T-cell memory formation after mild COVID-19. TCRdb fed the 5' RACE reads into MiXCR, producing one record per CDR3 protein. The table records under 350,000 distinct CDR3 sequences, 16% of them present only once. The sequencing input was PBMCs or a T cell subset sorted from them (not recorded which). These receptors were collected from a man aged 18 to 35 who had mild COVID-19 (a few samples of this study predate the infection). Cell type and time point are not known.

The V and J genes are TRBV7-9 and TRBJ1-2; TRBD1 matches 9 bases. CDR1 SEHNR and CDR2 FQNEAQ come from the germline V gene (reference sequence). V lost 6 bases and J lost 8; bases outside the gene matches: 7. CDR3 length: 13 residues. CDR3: CASSSTGGGGYTF. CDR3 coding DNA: TGTGCCAGCAGTTCGACAGGGGGTGGAGGCTACACCTTC.

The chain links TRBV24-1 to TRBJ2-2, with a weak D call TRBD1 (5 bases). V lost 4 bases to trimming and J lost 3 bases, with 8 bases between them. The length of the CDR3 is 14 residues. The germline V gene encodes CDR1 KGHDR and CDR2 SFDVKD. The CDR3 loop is CATSEGRDTGELFF. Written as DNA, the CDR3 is TGTGCCACCAGTGAGGGGCGCGACACCGGGGAGCTGTTTTTT.

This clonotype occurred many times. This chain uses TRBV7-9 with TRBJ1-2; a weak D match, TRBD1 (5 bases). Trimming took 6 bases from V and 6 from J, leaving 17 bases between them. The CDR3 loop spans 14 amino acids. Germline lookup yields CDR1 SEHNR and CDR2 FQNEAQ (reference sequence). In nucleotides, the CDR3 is TGTGCCAGCAGTTTCGGCCCAGGGACTGATGGCTACACCTTC. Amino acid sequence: CASSFGPGTDGYTF.

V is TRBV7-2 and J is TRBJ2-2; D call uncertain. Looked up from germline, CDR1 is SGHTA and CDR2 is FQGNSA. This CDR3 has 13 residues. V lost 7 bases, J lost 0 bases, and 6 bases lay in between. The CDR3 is CASTPANTGELFF. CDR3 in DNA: TGTGCCAGCACCCCGGCGAACACCGGGGAGCTGTTTTTT. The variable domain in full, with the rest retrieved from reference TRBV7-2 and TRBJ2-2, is GAGVSQSPSNKVTEKGKDVELRCDPISGHTALYWYRQSLGQGLEFLIYFQGNSAPDKSGLPSDRFSAERTGGSVSTLTIQRTQQEDSAVYLCASTPANTGELFFGEGSRLTVL.

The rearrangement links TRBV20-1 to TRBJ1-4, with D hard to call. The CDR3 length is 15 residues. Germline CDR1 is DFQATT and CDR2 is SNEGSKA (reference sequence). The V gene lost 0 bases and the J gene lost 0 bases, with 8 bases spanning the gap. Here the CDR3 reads CSARDVGTTNEKLFF. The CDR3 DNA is TGCAGTGCTAGAGATGTGGGGACAACTAATGAAAAACTGTTTTTT.

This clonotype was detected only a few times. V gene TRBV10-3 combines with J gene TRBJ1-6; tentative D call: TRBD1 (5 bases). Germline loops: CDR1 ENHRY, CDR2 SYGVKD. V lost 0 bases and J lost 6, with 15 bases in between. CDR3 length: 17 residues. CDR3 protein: CAISESAGLGGNSPLHF. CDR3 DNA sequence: TGTGCCATCAGTGAGTCTGCAGGGCTAGGTGGTAATTCACCCCTCCACTTT.

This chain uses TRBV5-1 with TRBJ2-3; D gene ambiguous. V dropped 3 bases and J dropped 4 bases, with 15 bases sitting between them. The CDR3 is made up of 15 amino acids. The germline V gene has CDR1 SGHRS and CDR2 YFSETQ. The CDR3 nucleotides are TGCGCCAGCAGCTACGGGCCCGGCGGCCCAGATACGCAGTATTTT. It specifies CASSYGPGGPDTQYF.

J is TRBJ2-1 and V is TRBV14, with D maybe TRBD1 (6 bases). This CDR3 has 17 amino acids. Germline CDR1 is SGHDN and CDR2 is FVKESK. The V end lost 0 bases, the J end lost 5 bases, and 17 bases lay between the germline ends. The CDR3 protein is CASSQELGGGIDNEQFF. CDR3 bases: TGTGCCAGCAGCCAAGAGCTGGGTGGGGGCATTGACAATGAGCAGTTCTTC.

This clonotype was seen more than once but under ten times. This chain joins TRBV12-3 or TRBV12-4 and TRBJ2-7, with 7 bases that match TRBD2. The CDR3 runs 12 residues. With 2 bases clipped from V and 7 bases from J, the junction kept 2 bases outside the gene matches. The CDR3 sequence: CASSLLREEQYF. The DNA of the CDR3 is TGTGCCAGCAGTTTACTGCGGGAGGAGCAGTACTTC.

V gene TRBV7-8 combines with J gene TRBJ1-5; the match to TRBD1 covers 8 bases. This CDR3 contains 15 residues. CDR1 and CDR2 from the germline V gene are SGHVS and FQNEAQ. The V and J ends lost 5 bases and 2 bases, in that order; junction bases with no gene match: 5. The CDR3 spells CASSGDRGGNQPQHF. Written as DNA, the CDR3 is TGTGCCAGCAGCGGCGACAGGGGAGGCAATCAGCCCCAGCATTTT.